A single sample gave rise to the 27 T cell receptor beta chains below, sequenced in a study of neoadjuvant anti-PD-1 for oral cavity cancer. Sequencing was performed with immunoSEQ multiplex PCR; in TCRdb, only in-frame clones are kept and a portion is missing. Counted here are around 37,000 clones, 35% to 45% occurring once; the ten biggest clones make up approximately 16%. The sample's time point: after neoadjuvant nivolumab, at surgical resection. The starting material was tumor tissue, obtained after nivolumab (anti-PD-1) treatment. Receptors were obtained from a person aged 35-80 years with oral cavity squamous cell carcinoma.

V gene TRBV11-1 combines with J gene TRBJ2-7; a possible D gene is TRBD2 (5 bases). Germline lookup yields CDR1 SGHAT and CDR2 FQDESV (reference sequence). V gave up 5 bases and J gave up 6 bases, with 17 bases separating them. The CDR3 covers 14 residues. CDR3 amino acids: CASSLSGSEFEQYF. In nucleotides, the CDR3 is TGTGCCAGCAGCCTGAGCGGTTCGGAGTTCGAGCAGTACTTC.

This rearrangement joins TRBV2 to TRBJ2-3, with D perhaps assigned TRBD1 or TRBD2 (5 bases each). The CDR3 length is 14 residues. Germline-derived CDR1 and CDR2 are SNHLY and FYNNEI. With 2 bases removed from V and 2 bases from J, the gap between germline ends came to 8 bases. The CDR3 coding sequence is TGTGCCAGCAGTGAACAGGGACCCACAGATACGCAGTATTTT. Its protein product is CASSEQGPTDTQYF.

The CDR3 is CASSLRAVWGGAYEQYF. The CDR3 DNA is TGTGCCAGCAGCTTACGGGCCGTATGGGGGGGAGCCTACGAGCAGTACTTC. The chain is built from TRBV11-2 and TRBJ2-7, with 7 bases matching TRBD2. The CDR3 is made up of 17 amino acids. From germline, CDR1 is SGHAT and CDR2 FQNNGV. With 2 bases clipped from V and 2 bases from J, the junction kept 12 bases outside the gene matches.

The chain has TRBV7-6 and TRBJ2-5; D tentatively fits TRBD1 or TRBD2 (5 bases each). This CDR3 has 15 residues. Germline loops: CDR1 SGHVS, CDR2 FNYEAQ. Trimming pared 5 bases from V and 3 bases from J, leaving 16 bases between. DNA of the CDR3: TGTGCCAGCAGCCAAAATCCGGGACCGAAAGAGACCCAGTACTTC. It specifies CASSQNPGPKETQYF. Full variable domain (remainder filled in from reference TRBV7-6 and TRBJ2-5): GAGVSQSPRYKVTKRGQDVALRCDPISGHVSLYWYRQALGQGPEFLTYFNYEAQQDKSGLPNDRFSAERPEGSISTLTIQRTEQRDSAMYRCASSQNPGPKETQYFGPGTRLLVL.

The CDR3 sequence is CASSYVAGGGDTQYF. The CDR3 DNA reads as TGTGCCAGCAGTTACGTAGCGGGAGGCGGCGATACGCAGTATTTT. The V gene is TRBV6-6, the J gene TRBJ2-3; 10 nucleotides agree with TRBD2. Germline loops: CDR1 MNHNY, CDR2 SVGAGI (reference sequence). J gave up 6 bases and V 2 bases, and 5 bases lay outside the gene matches. There are 15 residues in the CDR3.

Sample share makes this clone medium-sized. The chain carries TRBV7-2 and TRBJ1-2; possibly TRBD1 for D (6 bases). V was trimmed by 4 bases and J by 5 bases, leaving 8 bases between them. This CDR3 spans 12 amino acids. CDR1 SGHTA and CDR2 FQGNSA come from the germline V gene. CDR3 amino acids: CASSWTDYGYTF. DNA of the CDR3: TGTGCCAGCAGCTGGACAGATTATGGCTACACCTTC.

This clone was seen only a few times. The CDR3 sequence: CASSRHGEKLFF. Here the CDR3 DNA reads TGTGCCAGCAGCAGACACGGCGAAAAACTGTTTTTT. The J gene is TRBJ1-4, the V gene TRBV11-1; D unresolved. Trimming removed 5 bases at V and 8 bases at J, with 9 bases between. The CDR3 covers 12 residues. CDR1 and CDR2 (germline): SGHAT, FQDESV (reference sequence).

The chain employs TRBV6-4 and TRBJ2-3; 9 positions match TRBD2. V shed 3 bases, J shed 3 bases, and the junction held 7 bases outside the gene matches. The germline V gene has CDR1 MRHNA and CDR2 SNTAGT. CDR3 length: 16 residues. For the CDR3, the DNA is TGTGCCAGCAGTGAGTTGGCGGGGGGGAAGACAGATACGCAGTATTTT. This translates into CASSELAGGKTDTQYF.

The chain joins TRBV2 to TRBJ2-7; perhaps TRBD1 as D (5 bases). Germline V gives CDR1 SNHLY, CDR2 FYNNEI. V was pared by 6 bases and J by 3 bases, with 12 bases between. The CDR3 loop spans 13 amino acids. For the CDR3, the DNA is TGTGCCAGCAGGCCCGACAGAGGCTACGAGCAGTACTTC. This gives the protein CASRPDRGYEQYF.

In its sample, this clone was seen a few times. CDR3 nucleotides: TGCGCCAGCAGCGAAGGAACCGAGACCCAGTACTTC. Translating it yields CASSEGTETQYF. The chain employs TRBV4-1 and TRBJ2-5; no firm D call. The CDR3 runs 12 residues. Germline-derived CDR1 and CDR2 are MGHRA and YSYEKL. Trimming pared 5 bases from V and 5 bases from J, leaving 9 bases between.

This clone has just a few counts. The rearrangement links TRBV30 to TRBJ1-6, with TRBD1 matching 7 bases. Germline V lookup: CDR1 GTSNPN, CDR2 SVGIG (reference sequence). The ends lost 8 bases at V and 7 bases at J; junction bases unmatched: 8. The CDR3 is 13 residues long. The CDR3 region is CAQGVLRNSPLHF. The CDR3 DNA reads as TGTGCCCAGGGGGTTCTCCGGAATTCACCCCTCCACTTT.

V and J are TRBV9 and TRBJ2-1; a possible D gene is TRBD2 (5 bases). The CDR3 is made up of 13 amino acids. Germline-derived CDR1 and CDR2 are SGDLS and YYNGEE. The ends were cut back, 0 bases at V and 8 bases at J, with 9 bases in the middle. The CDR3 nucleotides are TGTGCCAGCAGCGTAGGCGGAGGACATGAGCAGTTCTTC. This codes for CASSVGGGHEQFF.

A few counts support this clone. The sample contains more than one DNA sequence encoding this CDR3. The CDR3 reads CASRKRTGRTGELFF. The CDR3 bases are TGTGCCAGCAGAAAACGGACAGGGCGCACCGGGGAGCTGTTTTTT. The gene calls are TRBV6-5 and TRBJ2-2, with 8 bases aligning to TRBD1. Germline V lookup: CDR1 MNHEY, CDR2 SVGAGI. This CDR3 contains 15 residues. The ends lost 6 bases at V and 4 bases at J; junction bases unmatched: 7.

In nucleotides, the CDR3 is TGTGCCAGCAGCTTATACAGCCACACCGGGGAGCTGTTTTTT. The encoded protein is CASSLYSHTGELFF. The gene calls are TRBV7-3 and TRBJ2-2; no firm D call. This CDR3 comprises 14 residues. Trimming left V 2 bases short and J 3 bases short, with 7 bases between. Germline values: CDR1 SGHTA, CDR2 FQGTGA.

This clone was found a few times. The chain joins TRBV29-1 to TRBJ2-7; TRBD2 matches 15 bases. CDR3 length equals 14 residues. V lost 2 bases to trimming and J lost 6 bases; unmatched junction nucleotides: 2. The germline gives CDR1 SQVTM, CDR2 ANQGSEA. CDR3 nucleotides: TGCAGCGTTGAACGGGGACTAGCGGGAGGCGAGCAGTACTTC. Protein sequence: CSVERGLAGGEQYF.

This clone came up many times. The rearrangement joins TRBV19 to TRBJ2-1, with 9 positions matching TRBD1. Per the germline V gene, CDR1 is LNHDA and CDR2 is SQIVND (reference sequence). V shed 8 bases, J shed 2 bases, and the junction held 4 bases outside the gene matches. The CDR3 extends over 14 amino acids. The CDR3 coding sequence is TGTGCCAGTGAAGGGACAGGGCCCTACAATGAGCAGTTCTTC. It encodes CASEGTGPYNEQFF.

CDR3 sequence reads: CASSELTGKEYF. CDR3 in DNA: TGTGCCAGCAGTGAGCTGACAGGGAAGGAGTACTTC. The V gene is TRBV6-1, the J gene TRBJ2-7, with 7 bases fitting TRBD1. Germline CDR1 reads MNHNS; CDR2 reads SASEGT. V lost 3 bases, J lost 11 bases, and 7 bases stayed unmatched. The CDR3 length is 12 residues.

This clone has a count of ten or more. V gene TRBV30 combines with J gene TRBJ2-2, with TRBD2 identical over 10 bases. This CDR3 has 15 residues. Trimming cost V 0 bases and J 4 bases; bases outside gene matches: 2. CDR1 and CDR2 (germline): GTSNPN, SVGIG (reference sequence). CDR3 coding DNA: TGTGCCTGGAGTGTACTAGCGGGGTCCACCGGGGAGCTGTTTTTT. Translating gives CAWSVLAGSTGELFF.

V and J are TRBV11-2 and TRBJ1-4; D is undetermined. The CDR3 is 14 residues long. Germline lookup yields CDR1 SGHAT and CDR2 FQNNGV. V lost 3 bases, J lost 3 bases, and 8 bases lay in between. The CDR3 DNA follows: TGTGCCAGCAGCTTCCTGGGGTCTAATGAAAAACTGTTTTTT. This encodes CASSFLGSNEKLFF.

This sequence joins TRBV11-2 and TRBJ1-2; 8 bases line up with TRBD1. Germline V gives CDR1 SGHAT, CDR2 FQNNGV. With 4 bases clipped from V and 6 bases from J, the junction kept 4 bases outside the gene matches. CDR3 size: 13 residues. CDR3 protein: CASSSGTGNGYTF. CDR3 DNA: TGTGCCAGCAGCTCCGGGACAGGAAATGGCTACACCTTC.

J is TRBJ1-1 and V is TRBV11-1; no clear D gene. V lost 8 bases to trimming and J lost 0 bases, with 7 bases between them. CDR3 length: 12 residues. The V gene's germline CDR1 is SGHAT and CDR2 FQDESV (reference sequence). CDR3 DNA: TGTGCCAGCGGTCCGGTGAACACTGAAGCTTTCTTT. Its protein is CASGPVNTEAFF.

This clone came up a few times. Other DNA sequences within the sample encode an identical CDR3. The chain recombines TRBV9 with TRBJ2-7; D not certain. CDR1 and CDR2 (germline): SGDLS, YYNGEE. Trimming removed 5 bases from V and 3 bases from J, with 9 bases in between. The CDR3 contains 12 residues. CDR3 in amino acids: CASSGDGYEQYF. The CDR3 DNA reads TGTGCCAGCAGTGGCGACGGCTACGAGCAGTACTTC. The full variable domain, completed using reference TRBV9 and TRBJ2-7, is DSGVTQTPKHLITATGQRVTLRCSPRSGDLSVYWYQQSLDQGLQFLIQYYNGEERAKGNILERFSAQQFPDLHSELNLSSLELGDSALYFCASSGDGYEQYFGPGTRLTVT.

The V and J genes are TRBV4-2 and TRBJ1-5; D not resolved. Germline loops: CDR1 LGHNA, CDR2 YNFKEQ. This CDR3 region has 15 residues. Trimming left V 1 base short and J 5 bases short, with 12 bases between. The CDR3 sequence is CASSQVEIEDQPQHF. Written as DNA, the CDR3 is TGTGCCAGCAGCCAAGTAGAGATAGAGGATCAGCCCCAGCATTTT.

In DNA, the CDR3 is TGTGCCTGCGGCACAGGGTCTTCACCCCTCCACTTT. Translated: CACGTGSSPLHF. This chain links TRBV19 with TRBJ1-6, with a tentative D call TRBD1 (6 bases). CDR1 and CDR2 from the germline V gene are LNHDA and SQIVND (reference sequence). Trimming took off 11 bases at V and 9 bases at J, with 14 bases between the two ends. CDR3 length equals 12 residues.

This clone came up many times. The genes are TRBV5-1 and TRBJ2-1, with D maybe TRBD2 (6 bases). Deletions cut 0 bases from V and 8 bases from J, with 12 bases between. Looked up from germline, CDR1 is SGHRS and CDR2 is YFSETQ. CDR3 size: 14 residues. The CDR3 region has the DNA TGCGCCAGCAGCTTGGTCGGGAGTATCGATGAGCAGTTCTTC. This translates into CASSLVGSIDEQFF. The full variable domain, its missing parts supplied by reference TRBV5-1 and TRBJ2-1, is KAGVTQTPRYLIKTRGQQVTLSCSPISGHRSVSWYQQTPGQGLQFLFEYFSETQRNKGNFPGRFSGRQFSNSRSEMNVSTLELGDSALYLCASSLVGSIDEQFFGPGTRLTVL.

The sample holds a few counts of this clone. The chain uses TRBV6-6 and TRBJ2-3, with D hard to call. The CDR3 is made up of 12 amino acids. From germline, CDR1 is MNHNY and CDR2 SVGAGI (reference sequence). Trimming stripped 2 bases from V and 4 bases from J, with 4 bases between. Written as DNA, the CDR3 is TGTGCCAGCAGTTACCGGTCAGATACGCAGTATTTT. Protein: CASSYRSDTQYF.

The DNA of the CDR3 is TGTGCCAGCAGCGCAGGGGGGGACTCGAACACCGGGGAGCTGTTTTTT. Amino acids: CASSAGGDSNTGELFF. The chain uses TRBV5-4 and TRBJ2-2; D possibly matches TRBD1 or TRBD2 (7 bases each). Germline assignment: CDR1 SGHNT and CDR2 YYREEE (reference sequence). The V end lost 4 bases, the J end lost 0 bases, and 13 bases lay between the germline ends. This CDR3 is 16 amino acids long.